This entry features one TCR beta chain sequence. The sample belongs to a study of PD-L1 blockade in urothelial cancer. Germline CDR1 reads LNHDA; CDR2 reads SQIVND (reference sequence). There are 15 residues in the CDR3. Trimming shortened V by 2 bases and J by 1 base, and 11 bases separated the two germline ends. Added to each PCR by spiking were synthetic TCR analog templates. Measured with immunoSEQ multiplex PCR; TCRdb has only the in-frame clones, and not every one. The table includes 98,000 or so clones, 90% detected once. Noted time point: pretreatment peripheral blood. Pretreatment and on-treatment blood mononuclear cell samples were taken, totaling between 1 and 8 time points per patient.

The receptor comes from a man aged 55 to 70 with urothelial cancer. The sample here was PBMCs, taken around atezolizumab (anti-PD-L1) treatment. The chain has TRBV19 and TRBJ1-1; D possibly corresponds to TRBD1 (6 bases). In DNA, the CDR3 is TGTGCCAGTAGTATAACAGCCAGGGGGAACACTGAAGCTTTCTTT. It encodes CASSITARGNTEAFF.